The clone carrying this T cell receptor (beta chain) was detected only a few times. Its antigen is unidentified. These data are taken from a study of cytomegalovirus exposure and HLA in healthy donors. It was with 60 Vbeta and 13 Jbeta primers that the PCR ran. Profiling relied on immunoSEQ multiplex PCR, and the TCRdb table lists in-frame clones only, not all of them. The sample carries under 200,000 clones, 79% recorded once. The study's findings and limits: Analyzed later, most CMV-associated TCR beta chains appeared HLA-restricted. The authors enumerated some 160 TCR beta chains as linked to cytomegalovirus.

The receptor was derived from a woman in her 30s in good health and CMV-seropositive. Sequencing input: PBMCs.

The CDR3 sequence: CASSFLDITIYGYTF. The CDR3 DNA reads as TGTGCCAGCAGCTTCCTGGACATTACTATCTATGGCTACACCTTC. This chain joins TRBV5-5 and TRBJ1-2; tentatively, D is TRBD1 (5 bases). This CDR3 has 15 residues. V lost 2 bases and J 4 bases, leaving 15 bases between the germline ends. Germline V CDR1 and CDR2: SGHKS, YYEKEE (reference sequence).